These 5 T cell receptor beta chains were sequenced from one sample in a study of T cell repertoires in cytomegalovirus infection. What these receptors recognize is not known. TCRdb fed the reads into MiXCR, producing one record per CDR3 protein. This sample has 100,000 to 150,000 distinct CDR3 sequences; more than 20% occur once, and the top ten carry roughly 35%. Sequenced input: PBMCs, sequenced either directly or after in vitro stimulation (not recorded which). The receptors were gathered from a human donor in good health (CMV status not recorded). Some clones in this sample may be carry-over from other donors' samples.

This clonotype was seen a handful of times. In DNA form, the CDR3 reads TGCAGCGTGGACCCATTGACCTTTGTGGATACGCAGTATTTT. It is translated as CSVDPLTFVDTQYF. The chain is built from TRBV29-1 and TRBJ2-3; D gene ambiguous. The CDR3 has 14 amino acids. V was shortened by 6 bases and J by 6 bases, with 19 bases between the two germline ends. The germline gives CDR1 SQVTM, CDR2 ANQGSEA.

The chain combines TRBV7-2 with TRBJ1-6; possibly TRBD1 for D (5 bases). Germline V gives CDR1 SGHTA, CDR2 FQGNSA. The CDR3 runs to 14 residues. Trimming stripped 5 bases from V and 8 bases from J, with 13 bases between. CDR3 in amino acids: CASSPDPGDSPLHF. CDR3 coding DNA: TGTGCCAGCAGCCCTGACCCGGGGGATTCACCCCTCCACTTT.

This clonotype has more than one count but fewer than ten. The chain combines TRBV7-3 with TRBJ2-1, with D unresolved. Germline loops: CDR1 SGHTA, CDR2 FQGTGA. The CDR3 consists of 15 residues. Trimming removed 6 bases at V and 0 bases at J, with 12 bases between. The CDR3 protein is CASRVVPSSYNEQFF. The CDR3 nucleotides are TGTGCCAGCAGAGTAGTTCCCAGCTCCTACAATGAGCAGTTCTTC.

As DNA, the CDR3 is TGTGCCAGCATGAGGCAGGGCAACACCGGGGAGCTGTTTTTT. This codes for CASMRQGNTGELFF. V is TRBV5-5 and J is TRBJ2-2, with D perhaps matching TRBD1 (5 bases). CDR1 SGHKS and CDR2 YYEKEE come from the germline V gene (reference sequence). The CDR3 totals 14 residues. V lost 6 bases to trimming and J lost 2 bases, with 11 bases between them.

This clonotype was seen a handful of times. The chain recombines TRBV18 with TRBJ2-3; 8 bases fit TRBD1. Per the germline V gene, CDR1 is KGHSH and CDR2 is LQKENI. V was clipped by 6 bases and J by 13 bases; unmatched bases: 9. CDR3 length: 12 amino acids. This chain's CDR3 is CASSPRGQREYF. DNA for the CDR3: TGTGCCAGCTCCCCCAGGGGGCAACGGGAGTATTTT.